A single sample is the source of the 14 T cell receptor beta chains below, sequenced in a study of CD8 T cells in ankylosing spondylitis. TCRdb fed the 5' RACE reads into MiXCR, producing one record per CDR3 protein. The sample lists nearly 250,000 distinct CDR3 sequences, 32% occurring once. The sequenced sample consisted of blood, either unsorted or a sorted T cell fraction (not recorded which). These receptor sequences come from a male donor with ankylosing spondylitis or in good health (not recorded which).

This clonotype was observed a few times. The rearrangement uses TRBV5-1 and TRBJ2-1, with TRBD1 identical over 10 bases. Losses at the gene ends were 4 bases for V and 6 bases for J; bases not matched to a gene: 4. The V gene's germline CDR1 is SGHRS and CDR2 YFSETQ. The CDR3 runs to 14 residues. CDR3 sequence reads: CASSGTGATNEQFF. Here the CDR3 DNA reads TGCGCCAGCAGCGGGACAGGGGCTACCAATGAGCAGTTCTTC.

The V gene is TRBV29-1, the J gene TRBJ2-7, with TRBD1 matching 8 bases. In germline, CDR1 is SQVTM, CDR2 ANQGSEA. The CDR3 contains 12 residues. CDR3 DNA sequence: TGCACCGGACAGGGCCGCTCGGGCGAGCAGTACTTC. This sequence encodes CTGQGRSGEQYF.

In its sample, this clonotype was seen a few times. The genes are TRBV20-1 and TRBJ2-1; D perhaps matches TRBD2 (6 bases). This CDR3 has 15 amino acids. Trimming cost V 6 bases and J 6 bases, with 21 bases left between them. In germline, CDR1 is DFQATT, CDR2 SNEGSKA (reference sequence). In DNA form, the CDR3 reads TGCAGTGCCAAGACCGACCTGCGGGGCTCCAATGAGCAGTTCTTC. Amino acid sequence: CSAKTDLRGSNEQFF.

The rearrangement links TRBV12-3 or TRBV12-4 to TRBJ2-7, with TRBD1 as a possible D gene (6 bases). The CDR3 contains 13 residues. Trimming pared 4 bases from V and 6 bases from J, leaving 13 bases between. CDR3 bases: TGTGCCAGCAGTTGGACCGGGACACCCGAGCAGTACTTC. Its translation is CASSWTGTPEQYF.

This clonotype occurred a few times. The chain uses TRBV20-1 and TRBJ2-3; D not resolved. V lost 1 base and J lost 3, with 14 bases in between. Germline loops: CDR1 DFQATT, CDR2 SNEGSKA (reference sequence). This CDR3 has 15 amino acids. The CDR3: CSARGLGSWTDTQYF. The CDR3 DNA follows: TGCAGTGCTAGAGGGTTGGGGTCGTGGACAGATACGCAGTATTTT.

J is TRBJ2-1 and V is TRBV5-1; D possibly corresponds to TRBD1 (6 bases). Trimming stripped 2 bases from V and 2 bases from J, with 11 bases between. The germline CDR1 and CDR2 sequences are SGHRS and YFSETQ. This CDR3 spans 15 amino acids. The CDR3 DNA is TGCGCCAGCAGCTTAATGGACAGAGCCTACAATGAGCAGTTCTTC. Encoded protein: CASSLMDRAYNEQFF.

The rearrangement joins TRBV10-3 to TRBJ2-3; maybe TRBD2 (5 bases). V was trimmed by 10 bases and J by 2 bases, leaving 16 bases between them. From germline, CDR1 is ENHRY and CDR2 SYGVKD. The CDR3 has 14 residues. The CDR3 here is CASNRDPPTDTQYF. In DNA form, the CDR3 reads TGTGCCAGCAACCGGGATCCCCCCACAGATACGCAGTATTTT.

This clonotype was observed a few times. The chain joins TRBV28 to TRBJ2-7; D unresolved. Germline V CDR1 and CDR2: MDHEN, SYDVKM. CDR3 length: 13 residues. V shed 4 bases and J shed 4 bases, with 11 bases lying between them. The CDR3 sequence is CASSSSTVYEQYF. The CDR3, as DNA: TGTGCCAGCAGTTCCTCGACGGTTTACGAGCAGTACTTC.

The chain uses TRBV20-1 and TRBJ1-5; D gene ambiguous. Germline CDR1 is DFQATT and CDR2 is SNEGSKA (reference sequence). CDR3 length equals 14 residues. V was shortened by 3 bases and J by 0 bases, with 9 bases between the two germline ends. CDR3 amino acids: CSARVRYSNQPQHF. Written as DNA, the CDR3 is TGCAGTGCTAGGGTCCGGTATAGCAATCAGCCCCAGCATTTT.

The V and J genes are TRBV6-6 and TRBJ2-1; D is uncertain. CDR3 length: 11 residues. Germline CDR1 MNHNY, CDR2 SVGAGI (reference sequence). The germline V and J ends were trimmed by 5 bases and 7 bases, with 6 bases remaining between them. The CDR3 sequence is CASSIKNEQFF. The CDR3 region has the DNA TGTGCCAGCAGTATCAAAAATGAGCAGTTCTTC.

This clonotype was seen more than once but under ten times. The chain employs TRBV7-9 and TRBJ2-7; D gene uncertain. With 4 bases removed from V and 3 bases from J, the gap between germline ends came to 7 bases. Germline assignment: CDR1 SEHNR and CDR2 FQNEAQ (reference sequence). There are 12 residues in the CDR3. In nucleotides, the CDR3 is TGTGCCAGCAGCTCGTTCAGCTACGAGCAGTACTTC. This translates into CASSSFSYEQYF.

This clonotype was found a few times. This rearrangement joins TRBV6-1 to TRBJ2-7; D assignment may be TRBD1 or TRBD2 (6 bases each). The V end was cut by 6 bases, the J end by 2 bases, with 11 bases between. This CDR3 region has 13 residues. Germline V gene lookup returns CDR1 MNHNS and CDR2 SASEGT. The CDR3 DNA follows: TGTGCCAGCAGCCCTAGGGGGGCCTACGAGCAGTACTTC. Translated: CASSPRGAYEQYF.

This chain joins TRBV20-1 and TRBJ2-7; 13 positions agree with TRBD2. Germline CDR1 DFQATT, CDR2 SNEGSKA (reference sequence). This CDR3 is built from 16 residues. V was clipped by 4 bases and J by 3 bases; unmatched bases: 9. The CDR3 is CSAIPTSGGTNYEQYF. Here the CDR3 DNA reads TGCAGTGCTATACCGACTAGCGGGGGGACAAACTACGAGCAGTACTTC.

The chain recombines TRBV15 with TRBJ2-7, with no clear D. Germline V lookup: CDR1 LNHNV, CDR2 YYDKDF (reference sequence). Trimming took 3 bases from V and 1 from J, leaving 4 bases between them. This CDR3 has 12 residues. CDR3 nucleotide sequence: TGTGCCACCAGCAGCATTTCCTACGAGCAGTACTTC. This codes for CATSSISYEQYF.